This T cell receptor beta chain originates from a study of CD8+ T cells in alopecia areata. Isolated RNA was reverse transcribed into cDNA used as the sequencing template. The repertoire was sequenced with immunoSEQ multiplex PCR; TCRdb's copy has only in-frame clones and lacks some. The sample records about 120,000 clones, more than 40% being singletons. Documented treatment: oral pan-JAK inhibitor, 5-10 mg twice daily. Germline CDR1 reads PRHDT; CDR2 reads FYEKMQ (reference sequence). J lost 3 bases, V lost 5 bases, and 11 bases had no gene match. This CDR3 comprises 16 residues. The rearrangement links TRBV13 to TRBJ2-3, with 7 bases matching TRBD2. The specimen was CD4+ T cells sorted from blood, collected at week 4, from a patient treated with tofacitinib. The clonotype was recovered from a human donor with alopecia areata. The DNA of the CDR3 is TGTGCCAGCAGCGCAAGGGTCGGTAGCGGGACAGATACGCAGTATTTT. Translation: CASSARVGSGTDTQYF.